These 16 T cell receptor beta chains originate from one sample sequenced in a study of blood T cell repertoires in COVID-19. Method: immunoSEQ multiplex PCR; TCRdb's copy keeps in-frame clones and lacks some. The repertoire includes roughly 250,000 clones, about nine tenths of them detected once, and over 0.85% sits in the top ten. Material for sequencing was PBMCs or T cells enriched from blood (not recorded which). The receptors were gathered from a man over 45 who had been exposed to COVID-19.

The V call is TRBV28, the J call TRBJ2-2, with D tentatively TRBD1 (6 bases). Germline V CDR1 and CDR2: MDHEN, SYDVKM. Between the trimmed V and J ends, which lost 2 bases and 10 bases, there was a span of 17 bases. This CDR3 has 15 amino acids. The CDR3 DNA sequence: TGTGCCAGCAGTTTAGAGGGACACCTACGTGAGGAGCTGTTTTTT. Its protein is CASSLEGHLREELFF. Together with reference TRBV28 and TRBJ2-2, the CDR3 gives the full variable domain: DVKVTQSSRYLVKRTGEKVFLECVQDMDHENMFWYRQDPGLGLRLIYFSYDVKMKEKGDIPEGYSVSREKKERFSLILESASTNQTSMYLCASSLEGHLREELFFGEGSRLTVL.

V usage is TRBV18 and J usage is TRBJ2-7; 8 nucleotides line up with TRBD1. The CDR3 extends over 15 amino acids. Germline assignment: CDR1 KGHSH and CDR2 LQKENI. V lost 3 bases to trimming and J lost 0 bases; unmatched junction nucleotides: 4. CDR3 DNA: TGTGCCAGCTCACCCCTCGGGACAGGCTCCTACGAGCAGTACGTC. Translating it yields CASSPLGTGSYEQYV.

The CDR3 reads CASSDPRIGRGTYGYTF. The CDR3 DNA reads as TGTGCCAGCAGTGACCCCAGAATAGGCAGGGGCACCTATGGCTACACCTTC. This sequence joins TRBV6-1 and TRBJ1-2, with D tentatively TRBD1 (6 bases). CDR1 MNHNS and CDR2 SASEGT come from the germline V gene. The germline V and J ends were trimmed by 3 bases and 4 bases, with 21 bases remaining between them. CDR3 length: 17 residues.

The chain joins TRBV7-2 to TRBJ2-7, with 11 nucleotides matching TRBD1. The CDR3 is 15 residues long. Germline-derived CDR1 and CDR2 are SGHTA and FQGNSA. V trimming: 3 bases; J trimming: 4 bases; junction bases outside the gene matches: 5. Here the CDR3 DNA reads TGTGCCAGCAGCTTTGACTGGGACAGGGGGTACGAGCAGTACGTC. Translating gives CASSFDWDRGYEQYV.

Here the CDR3 reads CASSQGREAYNSPLHF. CDR3 in DNA: TGCGCCAGCAGCCAAGGACGGGAGGCCTATAATTCACCCCTCCACTTT. This rearrangement joins TRBV4-1 to TRBJ1-6; D gene unclear. CDR1 is MGHRA, CDR2 YSYEKL, per germline. V was trimmed by 1 base and J by 2 bases, leaving 9 bases between them. This CDR3 has 16 residues.

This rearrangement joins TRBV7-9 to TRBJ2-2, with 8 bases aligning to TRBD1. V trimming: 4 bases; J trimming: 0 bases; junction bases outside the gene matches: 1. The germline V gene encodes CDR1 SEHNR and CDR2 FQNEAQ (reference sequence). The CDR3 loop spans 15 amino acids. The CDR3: CASSSGQANTGELFF. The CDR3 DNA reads TGTGCCAGCAGCTCGGGACAGGCGAACACCGGGGAGCTGTTTTTT.

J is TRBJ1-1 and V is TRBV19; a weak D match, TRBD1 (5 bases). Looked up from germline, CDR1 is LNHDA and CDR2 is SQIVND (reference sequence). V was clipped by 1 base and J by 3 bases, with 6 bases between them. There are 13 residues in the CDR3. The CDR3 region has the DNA TGTGCCAGTAGTATAGGGGGCTACACTGAAGCTTTCTTT. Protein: CASSIGGYTEAFF. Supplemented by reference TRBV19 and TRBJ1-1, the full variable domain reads DGGITQSPKYLFRKEGQNVTLSCEQNLNHDAMYWYRQDPGQGLRLIYYSQIVNDFQKGDIAEGYSVSREKKESFPLTVTSAQKNPTAFYLCASSIGGYTEAFFGQGTRLTVV.

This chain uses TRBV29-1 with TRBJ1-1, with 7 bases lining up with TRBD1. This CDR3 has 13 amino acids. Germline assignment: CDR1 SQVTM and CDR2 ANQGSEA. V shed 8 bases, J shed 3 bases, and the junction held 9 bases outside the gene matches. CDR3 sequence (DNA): TGCAGCTCAAGGACAGGAGATTACACTGAAGCTTTCTTT. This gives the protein CSSRTGDYTEAFF. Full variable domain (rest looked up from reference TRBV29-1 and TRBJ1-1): SAVISQKPSRDICQRGTSLTIQCQVDSQVTMMFWYRQQPGQSLTLIATANQGSEATYESGFVIDKFPISRPNLTFSTLTVSNMSPEDSSIYLCSSRTGDYTEAFFGQGTRLTVV.

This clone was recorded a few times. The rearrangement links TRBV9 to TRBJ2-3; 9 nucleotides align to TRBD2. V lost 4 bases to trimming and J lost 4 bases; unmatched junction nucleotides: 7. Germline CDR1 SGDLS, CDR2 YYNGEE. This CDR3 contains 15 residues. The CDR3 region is CASSPRGRAPDTQYF. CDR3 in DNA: TGTGCCAGCAGCCCCCGCGGGAGGGCCCCAGATACGCAGTATTTT.

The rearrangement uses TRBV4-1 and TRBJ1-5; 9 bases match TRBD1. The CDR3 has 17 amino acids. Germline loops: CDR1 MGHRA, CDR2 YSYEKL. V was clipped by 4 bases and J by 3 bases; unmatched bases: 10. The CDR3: CASSPGTGIPNNQPQHF. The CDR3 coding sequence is TGCGCCAGCAGCCCGGGGACAGGGATACCGAACAATCAGCCCCAGCATTTT.

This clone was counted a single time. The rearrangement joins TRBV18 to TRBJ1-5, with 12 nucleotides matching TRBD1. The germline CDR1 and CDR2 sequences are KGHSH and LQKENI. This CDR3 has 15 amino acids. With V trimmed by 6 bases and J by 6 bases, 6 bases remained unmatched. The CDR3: CASSSGTGGLQPQHF. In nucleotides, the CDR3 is TGTGCCAGCTCGTCCGGGACAGGGGGCCTTCAGCCCCAGCATTTT.

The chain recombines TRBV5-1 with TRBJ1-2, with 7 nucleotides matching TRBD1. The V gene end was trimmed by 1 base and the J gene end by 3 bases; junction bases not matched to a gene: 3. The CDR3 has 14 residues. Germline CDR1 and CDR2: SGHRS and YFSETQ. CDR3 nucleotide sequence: TGCGCCAGCAGCTTGAGCCAGGGGGACTATGGCTACACCTTC. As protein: CASSLSQGDYGYTF.

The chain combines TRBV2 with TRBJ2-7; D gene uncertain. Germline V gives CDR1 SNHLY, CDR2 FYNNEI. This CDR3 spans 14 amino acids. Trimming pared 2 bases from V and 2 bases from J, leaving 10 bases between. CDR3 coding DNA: TGTGCCAGCAGTGAAAATCGTAGCCCCTACGAGCAGTACTTC. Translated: CASSENRSPYEQYF.

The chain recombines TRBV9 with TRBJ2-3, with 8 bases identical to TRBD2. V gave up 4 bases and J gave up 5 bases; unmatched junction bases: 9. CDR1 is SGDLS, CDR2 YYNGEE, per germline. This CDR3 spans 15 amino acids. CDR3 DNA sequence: TGTGCCAGCAGCTTTAGCGGGGCTTCCGGAGATACGCAGTATTTT. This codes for CASSFSGASGDTQYF.

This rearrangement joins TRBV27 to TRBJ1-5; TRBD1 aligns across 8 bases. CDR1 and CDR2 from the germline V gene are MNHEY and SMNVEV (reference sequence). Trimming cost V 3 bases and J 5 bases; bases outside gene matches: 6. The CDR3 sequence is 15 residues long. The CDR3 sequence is CASSFKDREHQPQHF. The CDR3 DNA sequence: TGTGCCAGCAGTTTTAAGGACAGGGAGCATCAGCCCCAGCATTTT.

CDR3 DNA: TGCGCCAGCAGCCCCCCAGACAGGGCTTACTATGGCTACACCTTC. Translating it yields CASSPPDRAYYGYTF. This chain uses TRBV4-1 with TRBJ1-2, with 7 bases aligning to TRBD1. V dropped 4 bases and J dropped 3; count of bases not matched to a gene: 8. Germline V CDR1 and CDR2: MGHRA, YSYEKL. CDR3 length equals 15 residues.